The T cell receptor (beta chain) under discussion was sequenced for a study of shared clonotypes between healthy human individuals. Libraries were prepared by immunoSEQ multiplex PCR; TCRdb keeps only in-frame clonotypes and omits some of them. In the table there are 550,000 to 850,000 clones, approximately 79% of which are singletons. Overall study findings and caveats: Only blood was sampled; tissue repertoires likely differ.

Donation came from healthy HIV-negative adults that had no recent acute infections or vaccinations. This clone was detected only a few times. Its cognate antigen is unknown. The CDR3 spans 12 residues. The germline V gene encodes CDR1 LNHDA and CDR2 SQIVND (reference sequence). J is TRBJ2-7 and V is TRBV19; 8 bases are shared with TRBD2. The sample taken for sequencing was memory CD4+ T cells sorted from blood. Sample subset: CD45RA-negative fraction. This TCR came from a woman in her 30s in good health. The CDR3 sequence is CATGRGNYEQYF. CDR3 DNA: TGTGCTACCGGGAGGGGAAACTACGAGCAGTACTTC.